The TCR beta chain described here comes from a study of T cells in Graves' hyperthyroidism and ophthalmopathy. Amplification of TCR beta CDR3 regions used RNA as the template. RT-PCR in the first round (using the HTBI primer set) targeted the TCR CDR3. TCRdb re-called the multiplex PCR reads through MiXCR, storing one row per CDR3 protein. The sample lists approximately 620,000 distinct CDR3 sequences, approximately 14% occurring once. Out of over 7.5 ml of fresh peripheral blood came the PBMCs. The CDR3 covers 18 residues. Germline V gives CDR1 MDHEN, CDR2 SYDVKM. With V trimmed by 4 bases and J by 5 bases, 13 bases remained unmatched.

The V and J genes are TRBV28 and TRBJ2-7, with 14 bases matching TRBD2. This clonotype was obtained from a woman in her 30s with Graves' hyperthyroidism that later progressed to Graves' ophthalmopathy. The specimen was blood. This CDR3 is CASSSRRGTSGRDNEQYF. The CDR3 nucleotides are TGTGCCAGCAGTTCAAGGCGGGGGACTAGCGGGAGAGACAACGAGCAGTACTTC. The whole variable domain, remainder taken from reference TRBV28 and TRBJ2-7, is DVKVTQSSRYLVKRTGEKVFLECVQDMDHENMFWYRQDPGLGLRLIYFSYDVKMKEKGDIPEGYSVSREKKERFSLILESASTNQTSMYLCASSSRRGTSGRDNEQYFGPGTRLTVT.